A selection of T cell receptor beta chains follows, all from one sample in a study of T cell responses to AZD1222 COVID-19 vaccine. The data were produced by immunoSEQ multiplex PCR, yet TCRdb's version contains in-frame clones alone and is incomplete. In the table there are approximately 130,000 clones, about 90% of which are singletons. The sequenced sample was peripheral blood, obtained on day 0 of AZD1222 vaccination. Every receptor here comes from an adult in good health. The CDR3 runs from the conserved cysteine through the conserved F or W. A D gene is named only where the DNA matches it firmly. The size of a clone is reported for some rows only, either as once, few or many, or as a class for expanded clones.

D: .
V: TRBV4-1
size: .
J: TRBJ1-2
CDR3: CASSRDGGLALYGYTF
DNA: TGCGCCAGCAGCCGAGACGGGGGGCTGGCTCTTTACGGCTACACCTTC

D: TRBD1
V: TRBV6-5
size: .
J: TRBJ1-2
CDR3: CASVSGQGVDYGYTF
DNA: TGTGCCAGCGTTTCGGGACAGGGGGTGGACTATGGCTACACCTTC

D: .
V: TRBV20-1
size: .
J: TRBJ1-4
CDR3: CSASLFFEHINEKLFF
DNA: TGCAGTGCTAGTTTATTTTTCGAACACATTAATGAAAAACTGTTTTTT

D: .
V: TRBV29-1
size: .
J: TRBJ2-7
CDR3: CSVAGTYEQYF
DNA: TGCAGCGTTGCCGGTACCTACGAGCAGTACTTC

D: .
V: TRBV3-1/TRBV3-2
size: .
J: TRBJ1-1
CDR3: CASSLFHLNTEAFF
DNA: TGTGCCAGCAGCCTCTTCCATTTGAACACTGAAGCTTTCTTT

D: .
V: TRBV7-2
size: .
J: TRBJ1-6
CDR3: CASSLVGPYNSPLHF
DNA: TGTGCCAGCAGCTTAGTTGGGCCTTATAATTCACCCCTCCACTTT

D: .
V: TRBV28
size: once
J: TRBJ1-5
CDR3: CASTSTPLQPQHF
DNA: TGTGCCAGCACCTCTACCCCCCTACAGCCCCAGCATTTT

D: .
V: TRBV27
size: .
J: TRBJ2-4
CDR3: CASSFSAKNIQYF
DNA: TGTGCCAGCAGTTTCAGTGCTAAAAACATTCAGTACTTC

D: .
V: TRBV6-2/TRBV6-3
size: .
J: TRBJ1-2
CDR3: CASSYREGYGYTF
DNA: TGTGCCAGCAGTTACAGGGAGGGCTATGGCTACACCTTC

D: .
V: TRBV3-1/TRBV3-2
size: .
J: TRBJ1-4
CDR3: CASSHNGGGSNEKLFF
DNA: TGTGCCAGCAGCCACAACGGCGGGGGGTCTAATGAAAAACTGTTTTTT

D: .
V: TRBV2
size: .
J: TRBJ1-1
CDR3: CASSGQGPEAFF
DNA: TGTGCCAGCAGTGGGCAGGGCCCTGAAGCTTTCTTT

D: .
V: TRBV5-4
size: .
J: TRBJ2-2
CDR3: CASSLGGLTGELFF
DNA: TGTGCCAGCAGCTTGGGAGGGTTAACCGGGGAGCTGTTTTTT

D: .
V: TRBV9
size: .
J: TRBJ2-1
CDR3: CASSPLGFREQFF
DNA: TGTGCCAGCAGCCCCCTCGGGTTCAGGGAGCAGTTCTTC

D: TRBD1
V: TRBV6-5
size: .
J: TRBJ2-7
CDR3: CASSQTGGPSGEQYF
DNA: TGTGCCAGCAGCCAGACAGGGGGCCCTTCGGGAGAGCAGTACTTC

D: .
V: TRBV12-3/TRBV12-4
size: .
J: TRBJ1-5
CDR3: CASSISNQPQHF
DNA: TGTGCCAGCAGCATTAGCAATCAGCCCCAGCATTTT

D: .
V: TRBV6-5
size: .
J: TRBJ1-1
CDR3: CASRGGGLAFF
DNA: TGTGCCAGCAGAGGAGGGGGGTTAGCTTTCTTT

D: TRBD1
V: TRBV28
size: .
J: TRBJ1-2
CDR3: CASSLLGDRGYGYTF
DNA: TGTGCCAGCAGTTTATTAGGGGACAGGGGCTACGGCTACACCTTC

D: TRBD1
V: TRBV19
size: .
J: TRBJ1-2
CDR3: CASSTFAGQRSQGYTF
DNA: TGTGCCAGTAGTACCTTCGCGGGACAGAGAAGCCAGGGCTACACCTTC

D: TRBD1
V: TRBV29-1
size: .
J: TRBJ2-3
CDR3: CSVLVIRDSSTDTQYF
DNA: TGCAGCGTCCTCGTTATCCGGGACAGTAGCACAGATACGCAGTATTTT

D: TRBD2
V: TRBV18
size: .
J: TRBJ2-7
CDR3: CASSPPGRDYEQYF
DNA: TGTGCCAGCTCACCACCCGGGAGGGACTACGAGCAGTACTTC

D: .
V: TRBV5-6
size: .
J: TRBJ1-5
CDR3: CASSPAGASSNQPQHF
DNA: TGTGCCAGCAGCCCGGCGGGAGCATCTAGCAATCAGCCCCAGCATTTT

D: .
V: TRBV9
size: .
J: TRBJ1-4
CDR3: CASSVGVGEKLFF
DNA: TGTGCCAGCAGCGTAGGGGTAGGAGAAAAACTGTTTTTT

D: TRBD1
V: TRBV25-1
size: .
J: TRBJ1-2
CDR3: CASSEWAGQGGGYTF
DNA: TGTGCCAGCAGTGAATGGGCGGGACAGGGAGGTGGCTACACCTTC

D: TRBD1
V: TRBV7-9
size: .
J: TRBJ1-1
CDR3: CASSSGGTEAFF
DNA: TGTGCCAGCAGCTCAGGGGGCACTGAAGCTTTCTTT

D: TRBD1
V: TRBV10-2
size: few
J: TRBJ1-5
CDR3: CASSEAEGAMGDQPQHF
DNA: TGCGCCAGCAGTGAGGCGGAGGGGGCAATGGGGGATCAGCCCCAGCATTTT

D: TRBD1
V: TRBV7-8
size: .
J: TRBJ1-1
CDR3: CASSIRQGQRLNTEAFF
DNA: TGTGCCAGCAGCATAAGACAGGGACAGAGACTGAACACTGAAGCTTTCTTT

D: .
V: TRBV6-5
size: .
J: TRBJ2-1
CDR3: CASTLEVGEQFF
DNA: TGTGCCAGCACCCTAGAAGTGGGTGAGCAGTTCTTC

D: .
V: TRBV19
size: .
J: TRBJ1-1
CDR3: CASSPGGEILKNTEAFF
DNA: TGTGCCAGTAGTCCCGGGGGGGAGATACTAAAAAACACTGAAGCTTTCTTT

D: .
V: TRBV30
size: .
J: TRBJ1-4
CDR3: CAWSSENEKLFF
DNA: TGTGCCTGGAGTAGTGAGAATGAAAAACTGTTTTTT

D: .
V: TRBV11-3
size: .
J: TRBJ1-1
CDR3: CASSLNGRETTEAFF
DNA: TGTGCCAGCAGCTTGAACGGTCGGGAAACCACTGAAGCTTTCTTT

D: TRBD2
V: TRBV9
size: .
J: TRBJ2-1
CDR3: CASSPGMFAGGPNEQFF
DNA: TGTGCCAGCAGCCCGGGGATGTTTGCGGGAGGGCCGAATGAGCAGTTCTTC

D: .
V: TRBV6-6
size: .
J: TRBJ2-1
CDR3: CASSMGYNEQFF
DNA: TGTGCCAGCAGCATGGGCTACAATGAGCAGTTCTTC

D: .
V: TRBV28
size: .
J: TRBJ1-2
CDR3: CASSSGGRVGYTF
DNA: TGTGCCAGCAGTTCGGGGGGGCGCGTTGGCTACACCTTC

D: .
V: TRBV28
size: .
J: TRBJ1-5
CDR3: CASSSMSGVGNQPQHF
DNA: TGTGCCAGCAGCTCAATGTCAGGGGTTGGGAATCAGCCCCAGCATTTT

D: .
V: TRBV7-9
size: .
J: TRBJ2-5
CDR3: CASSKDLQETQYF
DNA: TGTGCCAGCAGCAAGGACCTACAAGAGACCCAGTACTTC

D: .
V: TRBV10-3
size: .
J: TRBJ1-5
CDR3: CATKDTNNQPQHF
DNA: TGTGCCACCAAAGACACAAACAATCAGCCCCAGCATTTT

D: .
V: TRBV9
size: .
J: TRBJ1-6
CDR3: CASSTRESSYNSPLHF
DNA: TGTGCCAGCAGCACCAGAGAGAGCTCCTATAATTCACCCCTCCACTTT

D: TRBD1
V: TRBV5-6
size: .
J: TRBJ2-2
CDR3: CASSLGGTGGTGELFF
DNA: TGTGCCAGCAGCTTGGGAGGGACAGGAGGCACCGGGGAGCTGTTTTTT

D: .
V: TRBV7-2
size: .
J: TRBJ1-5
CDR3: CASSSKQGTGQPQHF
DNA: TGTGCCAGCAGCTCAAAGCAGGGGACGGGTCAGCCCCAGCATTTT

D: TRBD1
V: TRBV28
size: .
J: TRBJ1-3
CDR3: CASRTGVRNTIYF
DNA: TGTGCCAGCAGGACAGGGGTGAGGAACACCATATATTTT

D: .
V: TRBV15
size: .
J: TRBJ1-3
CDR3: CATSRDRGSGNTIYF
DNA: TGTGCCACCAGCAGAGATCGAGGATCTGGAAACACCATATATTTT

D: TRBD1
V: TRBV15
size: .
J: TRBJ1-3
CDR3: CAIKRQGRNTIYF
DNA: TGTGCCATCAAAAGACAGGGGAGGAACACCATATATTTT

D: TRBD1
V: TRBV27
size: .
J: TRBJ1-2
CDR3: CASTSTGGGGYTF
DNA: TGTGCCAGCACCTCAACAGGGGGCGGTGGCTACACCTTC

D: TRBD1
V: TRBV3-1/TRBV3-2
size: once
J: TRBJ1-3
CDR3: CASSRAGGPGGSGNTIYF
DNA: TGTGCCAGCAGCCGAGCGGGGGGCCCAGGGGGCTCTGGAAACACCATATATTTT

D: TRBD1
V: TRBV7-2
size: .
J: TRBJ1-5
CDR3: CASSGRTGEGQPQHF
DNA: TGTGCCAGCAGCGGACGGACAGGGGAGGGTCAGCCCCAGCATTTT